The 7 T cell receptor beta chains presented below share a single source sample, sequenced in a study of T cell changes during pregnancy in multiple sclerosis. TCRdb's table, derived via immunoSEQ multiplex PCR, lists solely in-frame clones and lacks some. Here the sample spans roughly 22,000 clones, around nine tenths being singletons. The sequenced sample was CD4+ T cells from peripheral blood mononuclear cells, obtained in the first trimester of pregnancy. All receptors derive from a female donor in good health, enrolled as a control in a pregnancy study.

The rearrangement links TRBV4-1 to TRBJ2-7; D gene unclear. V lost 0 bases and J lost 0, with 9 bases in between. This CDR3 region has 15 residues. Germline lookup yields CDR1 MGHRA and CDR2 YSYEKL. The CDR3, as DNA: TGCGCCAGCAGCCAAGAGGAGTCAAGCTCCTACGAGCAGTACTTC. This gives the protein CASSQEESSSYEQYF.

The J gene is TRBJ2-7, the V gene TRBV27; 10 nucleotides align to TRBD2. The V and J ends lost 6 bases and 3 bases, in that order; junction bases with no gene match: 2. This CDR3 region has 13 residues. CDR1 and CDR2 from the germline V gene are MNHEY and SMNVEV (reference sequence). CDR3 protein: CASRIAGGYEQYF. CDR3 sequence (DNA): TGTGCCAGCAGAATAGCGGGGGGCTACGAGCAGTACTTC.

The rearrangement links TRBV7-8 to TRBJ2-1, with TRBD2 identical over 10 bases. Germline-derived CDR1 and CDR2 are SGHVS and FQNEAQ. The CDR3 spans 18 residues. The trim removed 1 base at V and 6 bases at J, leaving 12 bases unmatched. CDR3 residues: CASSLGGAGSGRLNEQFF. The CDR3 DNA reads TGTGCCAGCAGCTTAGGTGGGGCGGGTAGCGGGAGGCTCAATGAGCAGTTCTTC. Filled out from reference TRBV7-8 and TRBJ2-1, the complete variable domain reads GAGVSQSPRYKVAKRGQDVALRCDPISGHVSLFWYQQALGQGPEFLTYFQNEAQLDKSGLPSDRFFAERPEGSVSTLKIQRTQQEDSAVYLCASSLGGAGSGRLNEQFFGPGTRLTVL.

This chain joins TRBV7-8 and TRBJ2-4; 10 bases fit TRBD2. The CDR3 is 19 residues long. The V gene end was trimmed by 5 bases and the J gene end by 0 bases; junction bases not matched to a gene: 13. The germline CDR1 and CDR2 sequences are SGHVS and FQNEAQ. The CDR3: CASSPNVQTSGVAKNIQYF. DNA for the CDR3: TGTGCCAGCAGCCCGAACGTTCAAACTAGCGGGGTAGCCAAAAACATTCAGTACTTC.

V gene TRBV2 combines with J gene TRBJ1-4, with TRBD1 matching over 8 bases. Trimming removed 11 bases from V and 0 bases from J; junction bases left unmatched: 8. In germline, CDR1 is SNHLY, CDR2 FYNNEI. The CDR3 is 15 residues long. CDR3 sequence: CADSGTGATNEKLFF. In DNA form, the CDR3 reads TGTGCCGATTCCGGGACAGGAGCAACTAATGAAAAACTGTTTTTT.

The genes are TRBV6-5 and TRBJ1-2; D may be TRBD1 (5 bases). Looked up from germline, CDR1 is MNHEY and CDR2 is SVGAGI. The CDR3 has 12 residues. Deletions cut 7 bases from V and 4 bases from J, with 10 bases between. CDR3 loop: CASMGGGYGYTF. In DNA, the CDR3 is TGTGCCAGCATGGGCGGGGGCTATGGCTACACCTTC.

This clone was detected only once. V gene TRBV27 combines with J gene TRBJ1-1; no firm D call. The CDR3 extends over 16 amino acids. Germline CDR1 reads MNHEY; CDR2 reads SMNVEV (reference sequence). Trimming took 0 bases from V and 1 from J, leaving 12 bases between them. CDR3 loop: CASSLSLSGWNTEAFF. The CDR3 DNA reads as TGTGCCAGCAGTTTATCATTGTCAGGTTGGAACACTGAAGCTTTCTTT.